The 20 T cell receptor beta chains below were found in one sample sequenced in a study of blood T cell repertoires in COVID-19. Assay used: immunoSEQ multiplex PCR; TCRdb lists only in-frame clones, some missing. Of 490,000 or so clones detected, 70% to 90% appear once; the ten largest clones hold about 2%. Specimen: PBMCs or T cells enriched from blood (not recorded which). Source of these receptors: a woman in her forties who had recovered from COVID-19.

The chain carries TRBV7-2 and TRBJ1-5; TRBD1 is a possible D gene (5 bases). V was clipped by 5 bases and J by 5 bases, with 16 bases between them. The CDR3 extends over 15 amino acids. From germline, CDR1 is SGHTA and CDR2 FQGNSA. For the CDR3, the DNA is TGTGCCAGCAGCCGTACAGGAGATTCCCATCAGCCCCAGCATTTT. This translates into CASSRTGDSHQPQHF.

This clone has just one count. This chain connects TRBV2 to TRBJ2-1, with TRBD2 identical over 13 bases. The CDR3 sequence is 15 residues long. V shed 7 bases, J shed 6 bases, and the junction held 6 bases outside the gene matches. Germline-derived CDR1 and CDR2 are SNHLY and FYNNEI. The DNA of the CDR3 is TGTGCCAGCAACCCTCGGACTAGCGGGAGCAATGAGCAGTTCTTC. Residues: CASNPRTSGSNEQFF.

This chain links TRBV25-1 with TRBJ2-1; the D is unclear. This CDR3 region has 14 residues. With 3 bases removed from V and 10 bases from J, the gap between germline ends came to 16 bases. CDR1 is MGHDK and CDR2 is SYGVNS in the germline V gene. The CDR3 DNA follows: TGTGCCAGCAGTGACTCGCAACTGGGCAACGAGCAGTTCTTC. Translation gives CASSDSQLGNEQFF.

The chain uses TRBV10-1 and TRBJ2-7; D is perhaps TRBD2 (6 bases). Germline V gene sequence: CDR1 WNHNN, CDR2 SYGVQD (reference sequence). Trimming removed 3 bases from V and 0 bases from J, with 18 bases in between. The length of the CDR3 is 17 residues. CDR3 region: CASSEGYGGRSSYEQYF. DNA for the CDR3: TGCGCCAGCAGTGAAGGGTATGGGGGGAGGAGCTCCTACGAGCAGTACTTC.

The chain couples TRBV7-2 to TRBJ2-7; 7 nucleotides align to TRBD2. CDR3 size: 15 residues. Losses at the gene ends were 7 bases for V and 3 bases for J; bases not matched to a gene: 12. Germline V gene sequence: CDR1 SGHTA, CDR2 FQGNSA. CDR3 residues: CASTERPSGFYEQYF. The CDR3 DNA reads TGTGCCAGCACCGAGCGACCTAGCGGCTTCTACGAGCAGTACTTC.

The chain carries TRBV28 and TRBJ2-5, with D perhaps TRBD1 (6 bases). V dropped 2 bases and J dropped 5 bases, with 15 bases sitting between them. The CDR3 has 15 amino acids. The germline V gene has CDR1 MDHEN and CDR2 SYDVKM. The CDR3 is CASSLPQGIGETQYF. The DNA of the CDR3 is TGTGCCAGCAGTTTACCCCAGGGGATCGGGGAGACCCAGTACTTC.

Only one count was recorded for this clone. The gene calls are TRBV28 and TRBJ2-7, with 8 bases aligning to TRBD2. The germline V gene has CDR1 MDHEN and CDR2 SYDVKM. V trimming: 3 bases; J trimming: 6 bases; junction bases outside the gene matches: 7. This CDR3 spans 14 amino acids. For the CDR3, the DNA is TGTGCCAGCAGTTTGACTAGCGATTACTCCGAGCAGTACTTC. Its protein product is CASSLTSDYSEQYF.

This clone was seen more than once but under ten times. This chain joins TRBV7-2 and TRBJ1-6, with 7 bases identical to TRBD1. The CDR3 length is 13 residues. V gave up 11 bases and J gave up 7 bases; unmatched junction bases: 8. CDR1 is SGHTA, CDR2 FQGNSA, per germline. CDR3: CAVGDSLNSPLHF. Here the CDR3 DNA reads TGTGCCGTAGGGGACAGTCTCAATTCACCCCTCCACTTT.

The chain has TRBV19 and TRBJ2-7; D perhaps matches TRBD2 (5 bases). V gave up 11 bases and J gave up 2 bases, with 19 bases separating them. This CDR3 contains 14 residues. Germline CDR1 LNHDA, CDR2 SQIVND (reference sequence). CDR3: CALTLPRRPYEQYF. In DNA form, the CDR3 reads TGTGCCCTCACCCTCCCCCGGAGGCCCTACGAGCAGTACTTC. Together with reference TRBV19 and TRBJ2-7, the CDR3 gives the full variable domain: DGGITQSPKYLFRKEGQNVTLSCEQNLNHDAMYWYRQDPGQGLRLIYYSQIVNDFQKGDIAEGYSVSREKKESFPLTVTSAQKNPTAFYLCALTLPRRPYEQYFGPGTRLTVT.

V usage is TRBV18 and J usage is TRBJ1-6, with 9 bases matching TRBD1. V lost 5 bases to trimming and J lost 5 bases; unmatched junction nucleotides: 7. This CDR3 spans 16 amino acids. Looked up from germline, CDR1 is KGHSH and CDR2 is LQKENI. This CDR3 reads CASSSPGQGHNSPLHF. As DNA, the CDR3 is TGTGCCAGCTCATCTCCGGGACAGGGTCATAATTCACCCCTCCACTTT.

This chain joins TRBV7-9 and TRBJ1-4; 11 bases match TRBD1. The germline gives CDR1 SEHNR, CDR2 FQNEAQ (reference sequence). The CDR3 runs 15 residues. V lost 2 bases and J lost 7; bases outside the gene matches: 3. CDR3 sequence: CASSLRTGGSEKLFF. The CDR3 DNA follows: TGTGCCAGCAGCTTAAGGACAGGGGGCAGTGAAAAACTGTTTTTT.

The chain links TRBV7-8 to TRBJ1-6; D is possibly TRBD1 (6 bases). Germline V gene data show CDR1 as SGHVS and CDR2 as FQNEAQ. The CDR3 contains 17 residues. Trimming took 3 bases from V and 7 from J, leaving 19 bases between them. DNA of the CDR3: TGTGCCAGCAGCTTTATAGCTCCGACAGGCTGGAATTCACCCCTCCACTTT. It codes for CASSFIAPTGWNSPLHF.

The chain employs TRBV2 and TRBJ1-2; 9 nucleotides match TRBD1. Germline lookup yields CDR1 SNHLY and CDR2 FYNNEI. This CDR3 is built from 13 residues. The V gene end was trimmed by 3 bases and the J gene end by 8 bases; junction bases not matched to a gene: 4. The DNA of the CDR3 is TGTGCCAGCAGTGATAACAGGGGGCTGGGCTACACCTTC. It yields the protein CASSDNRGLGYTF.

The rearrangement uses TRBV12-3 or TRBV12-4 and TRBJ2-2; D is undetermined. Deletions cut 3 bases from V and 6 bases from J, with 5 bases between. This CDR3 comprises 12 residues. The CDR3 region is CASSFRPGELFF. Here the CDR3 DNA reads TGTGCCAGCAGTTTTCGTCCCGGGGAGCTGTTTTTT.

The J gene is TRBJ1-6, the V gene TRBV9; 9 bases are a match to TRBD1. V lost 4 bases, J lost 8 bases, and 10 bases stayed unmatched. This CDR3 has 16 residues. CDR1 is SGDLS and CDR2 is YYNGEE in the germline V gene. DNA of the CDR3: TGTGCCAGCAGCCCCTCACTGGGACAGGGATATTCACCCCTCCACTTT. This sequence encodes CASSPSLGQGYSPLHF.

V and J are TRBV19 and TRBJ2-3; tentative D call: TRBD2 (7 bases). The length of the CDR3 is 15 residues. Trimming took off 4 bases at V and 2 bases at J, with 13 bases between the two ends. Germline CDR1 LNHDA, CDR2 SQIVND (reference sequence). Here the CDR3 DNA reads TGTGCCAGTAGTACGACAGCGGGACACACAGATACGCAGTATTTT. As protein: CASSTTAGHTDTQYF.

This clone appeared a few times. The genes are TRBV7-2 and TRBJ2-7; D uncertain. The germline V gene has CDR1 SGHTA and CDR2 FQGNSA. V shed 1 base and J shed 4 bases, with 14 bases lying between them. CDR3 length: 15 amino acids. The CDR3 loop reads CASSLGYITSYEQYF. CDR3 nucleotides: TGTGCCAGCAGCTTAGGATACATCACATCTTACGAGCAGTACTTC.

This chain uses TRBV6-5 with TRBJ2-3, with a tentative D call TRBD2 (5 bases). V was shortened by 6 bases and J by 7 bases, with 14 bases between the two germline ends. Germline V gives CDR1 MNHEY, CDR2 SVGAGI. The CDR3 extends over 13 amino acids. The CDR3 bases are TGTGCCAGCAGCCCCTTACTAGGACATACGCAGTATTTT. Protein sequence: CASSPLLGHTQYF.

The CDR3 is CASTDRGNQPQHF. Here the CDR3 DNA reads TGTGCCAGCACCGACAGAGGCAATCAGCCCCAGCATTTT. The chain employs TRBV12-3 or TRBV12-4 and TRBJ1-5, with D possibly being TRBD1 (5 bases). V was shortened by 7 bases and J by 2 bases, with 9 bases between the two germline ends. This CDR3 is 13 amino acids long.

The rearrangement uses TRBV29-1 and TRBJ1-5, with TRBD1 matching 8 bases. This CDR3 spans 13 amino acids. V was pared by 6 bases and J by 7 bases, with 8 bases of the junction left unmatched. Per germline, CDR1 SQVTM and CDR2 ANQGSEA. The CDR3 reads CSVAGTGGQPQHF. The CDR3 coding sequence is TGCAGCGTAGCCGGGACAGGCGGACAGCCCCAGCATTTT.